These T cell receptor beta chains were read from a single sample in a study of shared T cell receptors in the human thymus. TCRdb's copy holds only in-frame clones and misses some; the assay was immunoSEQ multiplex PCR. The repertoire holds about 400,000 clones, 95% seen once, with roughly 0.02% in the top ten. The sequenced sample was thymocytes. The receptors shown here come from a human donor. CDR3s include the opening cysteine and the closing phenylalanine or tryptophan. D genes are given only for firm matches. Size values are once, few and many counts, or a class for expanded clones, and some rows have none.

j_gene: TRBJ1-1; d_gene: -; v_gene: TRBV6-5; abundance: few; CDR3aa: CASSYYTGMNTEAFF; CDR3nt: TGTGCCAGCAGTTACTATACAGGGATGAACACTGAAGCTTTCTTT
j_gene: TRBJ1-4; d_gene: TRBD1; v_gene: TRBV5-3; abundance: -; CDR3aa: CARSSWDSRGEKLFF; CDR3nt: TGTGCCAGAAGCTCCTGGGACAGCCGTGGAGAAAAACTGTTTTTT
j_gene: TRBJ2-7; d_gene: -; v_gene: TRBV7-9; abundance: -; CDR3aa: CASSETYEQYF; CDR3nt: TGTGCCAGCAGCGAGACCTACGAGCAGTACTTC
j_gene: TRBJ2-1; d_gene: -; v_gene: TRBV6-4; abundance: -; CDR3aa: CASSDVDTRSYNEQFF; CDR3nt: TGTGCCAGCAGTGACGTCGACACCCGCTCCTACAATGAGCAGTTCTTC
j_gene: TRBJ2-7; d_gene: TRBD2; v_gene: TRBV5-6; abundance: -; CDR3aa: CASSLTAGERTGEQYF; CDR3nt: TGTGCCAGCAGCTTGACCGCGGGAGAACGGACGGGCGAGCAGTACTTC
j_gene: TRBJ2-3; d_gene: -; v_gene: TRBV10-3; abundance: -; CDR3aa: CAISGLEITDTQYF; CDR3nt: TGTGCCATCAGTGGACTAGAAATTACAGATACGCAGTATTTT
j_gene: TRBJ2-3; d_gene: TRBD2; v_gene: TRBV19; abundance: -; CDR3aa: CASRALAGSSTDTQYF; CDR3nt: TGTGCCAGTAGGGCACTAGCGGGATCTAGCACAGATACGCAGTATTTT
j_gene: TRBJ1-1; d_gene: TRBD1; v_gene: TRBV11-2; abundance: -; CDR3aa: CASRFKDRGLKMNTEAFF; CDR3nt: TGTGCCAGCAGGTTCAAGGACAGGGGCTTAAAAATGAACACTGAAGCTTTCTTT
j_gene: TRBJ2-5; d_gene: TRBD2; v_gene: TRBV28; abundance: -; CDR3aa: CASSFPGLAGAETQYF; CDR3nt: TGTGCCAGCAGTTTCCCCGGACTAGCGGGAGCGGAGACCCAGTACTTC
j_gene: TRBJ2-7; d_gene: TRBD1; v_gene: TRBV28; abundance: -; CDR3aa: CASTPGQVSYEQYF; CDR3nt: TGTGCCAGCACCCCCGGACAGGTATCCTACGAGCAGTACTTC
j_gene: TRBJ2-1; d_gene: -; v_gene: TRBV27; abundance: -; CDR3aa: CARGPVEGFF; CDR3nt: TGTGCCAGAGGGCCAGTGGAAGGTTTCTTC
j_gene: TRBJ1-5; d_gene: -; v_gene: TRBV6-6; abundance: -; CDR3aa: CASSPIETGSGQPQHF; CDR3nt: TGTGCCAGCAGTCCTATCGAGACAGGTTCGGGTCAGCCCCAGCATTTT
j_gene: TRBJ1-3; d_gene: TRBD1; v_gene: TRBV5-5; abundance: -; CDR3aa: CASTVAGQGLYSGNTIYF; CDR3nt: TGTGCCAGCACCGTTGCGGGACAGGGGCTATACTCTGGAAACACCATATATTTT
j_gene: TRBJ2-7; d_gene: TRBD2; v_gene: TRBV11-2; abundance: once; CDR3aa: CASSRTSGRFPSYEQYF; CDR3nt: TGTGCCAGCAGTCGGACTAGCGGGAGATTCCCCTCCTACGAGCAGTACTTC
j_gene: TRBJ2-7; d_gene: -; v_gene: TRBV28; abundance: -; CDR3aa: CASSLTSYEQYF; CDR3nt: TGTGCCAGCAGTTTAACTAGCTACGAGCAGTACTTC
j_gene: TRBJ2-4; d_gene: -; v_gene: TRBV4-1; abundance: -; CDR3aa: CASSQVKEPIAKNIQYF; CDR3nt: TGCGCCAGCAGCCAAGTTAAGGAACCGATAGCCAAAAACATTCAGTACTTC
j_gene: TRBJ2-4; d_gene: -; v_gene: TRBV7-2; abundance: -; CDR3aa: CASSFRRANIQYF; CDR3nt: TGTGCCAGCAGCTTCCGTCGGGCAAACATTCAGTACTTC
j_gene: TRBJ1-2; d_gene: TRBD1; v_gene: TRBV6-5; abundance: -; CDR3aa: CASSYSREGADYGYTF; CDR3nt: TGTGCCAGCAGTTACTCGAGGGAGGGGGCGGACTATGGCTACACCTTC
j_gene: TRBJ2-7; d_gene: TRBD1; v_gene: TRBV28; abundance: -; CDR3aa: CASSALLGQGYEQYF; CDR3nt: TGTGCCAGCAGTGCCCTCCTGGGACAGGGCTACGAGCAGTACTTC
j_gene: TRBJ2-4; d_gene: -; v_gene: TRBV7-2; abundance: -; CDR3aa: CASTDVVGPTAKNIQYF; CDR3nt: TGTGCCAGCACCGACGTCGTGGGGCCTACGGCCAAAAACATTCAGTACTTC
j_gene: TRBJ2-3; d_gene: TRBD2; v_gene: TRBV7-9; abundance: -; CDR3aa: CASSRGLAGTSSGADTQYF; CDR3nt: TGTGCCAGCAGCCGAGGACTAGCGGGCACGAGTAGTGGTGCAGATACGCAGTATTTT
j_gene: TRBJ1-3; d_gene: -; v_gene: TRBV4-1; abundance: -; CDR3aa: CASSQEHLGNTIYF; CDR3nt: TGCGCCAGCAGCCAGGAGCACTTGGGAAACACCATATATTTT
j_gene: TRBJ1-5; d_gene: TRBD1; v_gene: TRBV19; abundance: -; CDR3aa: CASSLGTGVLSNQPQHF; CDR3nt: TGTGCCAGTAGCCTCGGAACAGGGGTTCTTAGCAATCAGCCCCAGCATTTT